This TCR beta chain was documented in a study of T cell responses to AZD1222 COVID-19 vaccine. General study findings and limits: It should be noted that donors were predominantly white British and more often female, and clonal diversity was possibly underestimated. Two doses of AZD1222 preceded a rise in Spike-specific TCR breadth and depth. None of the repertoires were sampled until the peak T cell response had passed.

The method was immunoSEQ multiplex PCR; TCRdb's version includes in-frame clones alone and lacks a portion of them. This sample has 150,000 to 200,000 clones, with around 89% found just once. In its sample, this clone was seen once. Antigen: not known. This TCR was sampled from an adult who received the MenACWY meningococcal vaccine as a control. This sample comprised peripheral blood, obtained 28 days after the second dose of the MenACWY control vaccine.

The CDR3 DNA sequence: TGTGCCAGCAGTTACTCCCCGACAGGGGCCAAAAACATTCAGTACTTC. It encodes CASSYSPTGAKNIQYF. The V call is TRBV6-5, the J call TRBJ2-4; 7 bases are a match to TRBD1. Trimming removed 0 bases from V and 1 base from J; junction bases left unmatched: 3. This CDR3 region has 16 residues. Per germline, CDR1 MNHEY and CDR2 SVGAGI.